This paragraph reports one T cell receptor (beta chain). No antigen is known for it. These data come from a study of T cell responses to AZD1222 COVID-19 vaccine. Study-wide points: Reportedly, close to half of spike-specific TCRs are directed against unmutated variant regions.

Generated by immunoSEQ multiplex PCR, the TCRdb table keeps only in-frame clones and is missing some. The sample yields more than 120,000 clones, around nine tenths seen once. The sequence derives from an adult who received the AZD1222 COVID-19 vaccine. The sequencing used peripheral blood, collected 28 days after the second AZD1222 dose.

CDR3 DNA sequence: TGTGCCAGCAGCTCCCGGACAGGGCGAAGTGAAGCTTTCTTT. It translates to CASSSRTGRSEAFF. V usage is TRBV5-6 and J usage is TRBJ1-1; 8 bases match TRBD1. Germline V gene lookup returns CDR1 SGHDT and CDR2 YYEEEE. CDR3 length: 14 amino acids. Trimming took 3 bases from V and 7 from J; bases not matched to a gene: 8.